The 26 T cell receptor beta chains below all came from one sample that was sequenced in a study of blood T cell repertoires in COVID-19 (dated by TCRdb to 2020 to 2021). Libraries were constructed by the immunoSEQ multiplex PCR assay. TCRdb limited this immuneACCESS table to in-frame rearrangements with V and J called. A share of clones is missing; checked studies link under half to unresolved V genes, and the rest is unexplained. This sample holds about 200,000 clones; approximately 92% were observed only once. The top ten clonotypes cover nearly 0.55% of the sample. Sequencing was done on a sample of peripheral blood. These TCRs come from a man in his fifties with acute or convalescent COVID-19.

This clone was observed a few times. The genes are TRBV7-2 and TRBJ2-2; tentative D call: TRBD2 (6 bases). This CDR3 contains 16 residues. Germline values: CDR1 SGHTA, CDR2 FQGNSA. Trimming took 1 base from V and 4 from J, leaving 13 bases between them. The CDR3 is CASSLDVGRGTGELFF. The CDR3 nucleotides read TGTGCCAGCAGCTTAGACGTGGGGCGGGGCACCGGGGAGCTGTTTTTT.

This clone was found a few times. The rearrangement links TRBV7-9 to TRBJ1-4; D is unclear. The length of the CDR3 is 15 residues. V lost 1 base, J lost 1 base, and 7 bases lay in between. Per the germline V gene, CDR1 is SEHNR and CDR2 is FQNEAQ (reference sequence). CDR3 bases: TGTGCCAGCAGCTTAGTTCAGGAAACTAATGAAAAACTGTTTTTT. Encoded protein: CASSLVQETNEKLFF.

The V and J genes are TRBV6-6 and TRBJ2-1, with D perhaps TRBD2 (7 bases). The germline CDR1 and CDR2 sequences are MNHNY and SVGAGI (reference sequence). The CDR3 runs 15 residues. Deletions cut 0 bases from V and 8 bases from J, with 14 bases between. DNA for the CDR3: TGTGCCAGCAGTTACTCGTCCGGGGGGCGGGATGAGCAGTTCTTC. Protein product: CASSYSSGGRDEQFF.

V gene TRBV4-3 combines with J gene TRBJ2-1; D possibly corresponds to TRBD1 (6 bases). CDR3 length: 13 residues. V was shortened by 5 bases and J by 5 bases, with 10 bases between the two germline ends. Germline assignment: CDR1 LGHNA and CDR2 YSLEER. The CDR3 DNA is TGCGCCAGCAGCGAGGACAGACACAATGAGCAGTTCTTC. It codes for CASSEDRHNEQFF.

The CDR3 is CASSVQGAGNEQFF. The CDR3 DNA sequence: TGTGCCAGCTCAGTACAGGGGGCAGGGAATGAGCAGTTCTTC. The gene calls are TRBV18 and TRBJ2-1; 9 nucleotides agree with TRBD1. The CDR3 is 14 amino acids. The V gene's germline CDR1 is KGHSH and CDR2 LQKENI. The V segment lost 5 bases and the J segment 7 bases; nucleotides outside the gene matches: 6.

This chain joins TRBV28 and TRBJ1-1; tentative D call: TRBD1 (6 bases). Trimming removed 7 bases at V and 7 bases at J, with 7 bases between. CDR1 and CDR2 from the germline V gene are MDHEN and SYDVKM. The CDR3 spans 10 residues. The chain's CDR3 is CASKGGEAFF. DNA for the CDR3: TGTGCCAGCAAAGGGGGTGAAGCTTTCTTT. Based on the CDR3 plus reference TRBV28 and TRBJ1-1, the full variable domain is DVKVTQSSRYLVKRTGEKVFLECVQDMDHENMFWYRQDPGLGLRLIYFSYDVKMKEKGDIPEGYSVSREKKERFSLILESASTNQTSMYLCASKGGEAFFGQGTRLTVV.

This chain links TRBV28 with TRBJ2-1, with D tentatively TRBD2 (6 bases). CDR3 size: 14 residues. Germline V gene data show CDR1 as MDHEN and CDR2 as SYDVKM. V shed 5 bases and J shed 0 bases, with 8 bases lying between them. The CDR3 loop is CASSPGGSYNEQFF. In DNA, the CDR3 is TGTGCCAGCAGTCCCGGGGGCTCCTACAATGAGCAGTTCTTC.

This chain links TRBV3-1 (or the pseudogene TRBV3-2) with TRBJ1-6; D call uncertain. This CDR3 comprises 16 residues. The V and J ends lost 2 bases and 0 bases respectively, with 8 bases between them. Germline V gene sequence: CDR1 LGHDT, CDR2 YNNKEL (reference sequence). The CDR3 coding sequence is TGTGCCAGCAGCCAAACTCCGAGCTCCTATAATTCACCCCTCCACTTT. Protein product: CASSQTPSSYNSPLHF.

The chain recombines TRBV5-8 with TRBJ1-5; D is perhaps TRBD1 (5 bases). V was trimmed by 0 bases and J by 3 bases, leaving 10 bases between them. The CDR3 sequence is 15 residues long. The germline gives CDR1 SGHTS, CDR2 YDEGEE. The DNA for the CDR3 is TGTGCCAGCAGCTTGGAAGCAGGGTACAATCAGCCCCAGCATTTT. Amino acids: CASSLEAGYNQPQHF.

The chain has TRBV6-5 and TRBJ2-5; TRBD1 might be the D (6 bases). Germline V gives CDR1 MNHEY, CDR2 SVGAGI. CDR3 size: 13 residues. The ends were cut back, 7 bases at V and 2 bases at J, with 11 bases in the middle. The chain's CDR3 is CASNGQRQETQYF. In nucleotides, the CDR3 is TGTGCCAGCAACGGACAGAGACAAGAGACCCAGTACTTC.

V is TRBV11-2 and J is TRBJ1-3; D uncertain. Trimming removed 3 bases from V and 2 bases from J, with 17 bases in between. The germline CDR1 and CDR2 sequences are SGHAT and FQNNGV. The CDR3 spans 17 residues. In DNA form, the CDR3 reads TGTGCCAGCAGCTTCCACCCAGGAGAGGGAGCTGGAAACACCATATATTTT. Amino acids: CASSFHPGEGAGNTIYF.

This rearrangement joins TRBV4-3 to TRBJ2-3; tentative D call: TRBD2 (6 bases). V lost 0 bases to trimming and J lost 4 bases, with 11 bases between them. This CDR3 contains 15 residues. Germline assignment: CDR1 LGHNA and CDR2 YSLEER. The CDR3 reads CASSQDPEGADTQYF. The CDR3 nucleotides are TGCGCCAGCAGCCAAGACCCGGAGGGCGCAGATACGCAGTATTTT.

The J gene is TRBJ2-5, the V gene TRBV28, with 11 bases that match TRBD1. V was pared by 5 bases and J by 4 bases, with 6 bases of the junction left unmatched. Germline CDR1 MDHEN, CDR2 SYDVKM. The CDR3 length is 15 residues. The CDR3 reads CASSPGGTGGETQYF. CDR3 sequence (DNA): TGTGCCAGCAGTCCAGGGGGGACAGGGGGAGAGACCCAGTACTTC.

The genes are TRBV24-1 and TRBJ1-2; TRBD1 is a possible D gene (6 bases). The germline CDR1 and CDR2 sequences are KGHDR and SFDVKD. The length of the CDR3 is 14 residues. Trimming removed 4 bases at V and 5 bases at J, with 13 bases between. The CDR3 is CATSESGVGYGYTF. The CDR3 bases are TGTGCCACCAGTGAATCAGGGGTTGGGTATGGCTACACCTTC.

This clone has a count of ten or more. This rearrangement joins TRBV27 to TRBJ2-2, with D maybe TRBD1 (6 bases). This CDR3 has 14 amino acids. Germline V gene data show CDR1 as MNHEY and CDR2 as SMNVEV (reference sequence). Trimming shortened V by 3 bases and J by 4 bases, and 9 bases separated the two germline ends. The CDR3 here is CASSFGQTTGELFF. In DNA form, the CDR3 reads TGTGCCAGCAGTTTCGGACAGACCACCGGGGAGCTGTTTTTT.

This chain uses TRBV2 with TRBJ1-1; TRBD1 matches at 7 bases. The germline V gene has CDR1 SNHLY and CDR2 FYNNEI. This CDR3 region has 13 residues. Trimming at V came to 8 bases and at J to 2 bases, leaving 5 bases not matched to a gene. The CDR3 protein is CASGGQRNTEAFF. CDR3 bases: TGTGCCAGCGGGGGACAGAGAAACACTGAAGCTTTCTTT.

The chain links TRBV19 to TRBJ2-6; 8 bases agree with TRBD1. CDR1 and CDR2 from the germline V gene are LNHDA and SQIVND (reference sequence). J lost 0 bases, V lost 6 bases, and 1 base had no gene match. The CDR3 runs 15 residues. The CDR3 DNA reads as TGTGCCAGTAGGGACAGGGTCTCTGGGGCCAACGTCCTGACTTTC. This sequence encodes CASRDRVSGANVLTF. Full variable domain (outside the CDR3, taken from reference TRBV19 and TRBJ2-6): DGGITQSPKYLFRKEGQNVTLSCEQNLNHDAMYWYRQDPGQGLRLIYYSQIVNDFQKGDIAEGYSVSREKKESFPLTVTSAQKNPTAFYLCASRDRVSGANVLTFGAGSRLTVL.

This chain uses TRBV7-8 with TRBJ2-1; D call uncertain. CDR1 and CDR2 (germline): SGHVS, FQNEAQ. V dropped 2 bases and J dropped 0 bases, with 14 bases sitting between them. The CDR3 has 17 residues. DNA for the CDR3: TGTGCCAGCAGCTTAACCCCCCCCCGGAGCTCCTACAATGAGCAGTTCTTC. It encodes CASSLTPPRSSYNEQFF.

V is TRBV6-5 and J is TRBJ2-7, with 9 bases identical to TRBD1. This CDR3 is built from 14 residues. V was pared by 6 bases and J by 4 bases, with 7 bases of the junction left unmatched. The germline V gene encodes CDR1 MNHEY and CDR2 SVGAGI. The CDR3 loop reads CASSRGTGTYEQYF. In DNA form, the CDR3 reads TGTGCCAGCAGCAGAGGGACAGGGACTTACGAGCAGTACTTC.

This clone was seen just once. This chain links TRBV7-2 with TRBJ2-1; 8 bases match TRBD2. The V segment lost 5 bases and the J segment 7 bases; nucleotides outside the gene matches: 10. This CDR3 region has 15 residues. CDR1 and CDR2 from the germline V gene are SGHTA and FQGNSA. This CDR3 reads CASSPRVAGPNEQFF. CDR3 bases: TGTGCCAGCAGCCCCCGGGTAGCGGGGCCGAATGAGCAGTTCTTC.

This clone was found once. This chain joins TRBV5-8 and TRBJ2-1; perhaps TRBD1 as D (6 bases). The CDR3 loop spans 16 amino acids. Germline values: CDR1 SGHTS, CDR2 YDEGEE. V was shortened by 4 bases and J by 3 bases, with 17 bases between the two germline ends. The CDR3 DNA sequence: TGTGCCAGCAGCCCGATAGATGGACAGATCTACAATGAGCAGTTCTTC. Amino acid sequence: CASSPIDGQIYNEQFF.

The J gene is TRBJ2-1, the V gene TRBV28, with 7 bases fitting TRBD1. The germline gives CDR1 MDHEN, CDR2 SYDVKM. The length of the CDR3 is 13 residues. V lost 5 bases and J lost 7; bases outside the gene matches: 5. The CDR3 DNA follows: TGTGCCAGCAGTATCTCAGGGGGAAATGAGCAGTTCTTC. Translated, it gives CASSISGGNEQFF.

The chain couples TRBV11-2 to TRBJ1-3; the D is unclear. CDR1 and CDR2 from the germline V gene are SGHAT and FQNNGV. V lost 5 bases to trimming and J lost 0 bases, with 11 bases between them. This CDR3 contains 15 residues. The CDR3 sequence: CASSNGRGSGNTIYF. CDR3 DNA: TGTGCCAGCAGCAACGGACGGGGCTCTGGAAACACCATATATTTT.

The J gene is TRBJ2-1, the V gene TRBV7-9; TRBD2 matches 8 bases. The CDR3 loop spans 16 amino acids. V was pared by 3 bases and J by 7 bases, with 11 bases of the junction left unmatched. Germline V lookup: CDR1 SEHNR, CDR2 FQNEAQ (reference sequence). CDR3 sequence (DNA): TGTGCCAGCAGCTTTTTCGGGAGGGCCGACAGAAATGAGCAGTTCTTC. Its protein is CASSFFGRADRNEQFF. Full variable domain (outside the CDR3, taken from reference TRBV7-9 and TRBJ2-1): DTGVSQNPRHKITKRGQNVTFRCDPISEHNRLYWYRQTLGQGPEFLTYFQNEAQLEKSRLLSDRFSAERPKGSFSTLEIQRTEQGDSAMYLCASSFFGRADRNEQFFGPGTRLTVL.

The CDR3 spells CASSRQESSYEQYF. Here the CDR3 DNA reads TGTGCCAGTAGTAGACAGGAGAGCTCCTACGAGCAGTACTTC. The chain is built from TRBV19 and TRBJ2-7, with a tentative D call TRBD1 (6 bases). CDR3 length equals 14 residues. Trimming pared 4 bases from V and 0 bases from J, leaving 10 bases between. Germline V gene data show CDR1 as LNHDA and CDR2 as SQIVND (reference sequence).

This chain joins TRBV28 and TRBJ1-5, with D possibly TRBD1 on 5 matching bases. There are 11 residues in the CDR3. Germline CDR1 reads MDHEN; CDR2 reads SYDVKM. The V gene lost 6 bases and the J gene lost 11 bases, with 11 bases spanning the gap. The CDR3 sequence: CASRGGGAQHF. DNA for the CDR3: TGTGCCAGCAGGGGGGGTGGTGCCCAGCATTTT.